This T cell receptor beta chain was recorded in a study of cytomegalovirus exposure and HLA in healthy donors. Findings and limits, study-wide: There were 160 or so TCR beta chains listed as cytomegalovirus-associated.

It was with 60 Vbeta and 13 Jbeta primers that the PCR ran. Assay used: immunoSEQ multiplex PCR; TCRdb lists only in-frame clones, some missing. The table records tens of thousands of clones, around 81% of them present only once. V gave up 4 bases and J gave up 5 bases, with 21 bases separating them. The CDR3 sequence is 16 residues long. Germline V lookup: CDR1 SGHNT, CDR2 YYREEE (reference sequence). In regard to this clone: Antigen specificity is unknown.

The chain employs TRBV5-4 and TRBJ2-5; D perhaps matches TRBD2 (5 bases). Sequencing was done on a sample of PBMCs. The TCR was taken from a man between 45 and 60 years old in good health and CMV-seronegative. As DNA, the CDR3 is TGTGCCAGCAGCAGGAGAGTATCACGGGGTGGGGAGACCCAGTACTTC. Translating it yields CASSRRVSRGGETQYF.